These T cell receptor beta chains were read from a single sample in a study of blood T cell repertoires in COVID-19. The assay was immunoSEQ multiplex PCR, and TCRdb's table has in-frame clones only and misses some. The table includes about 96,000 clones, roughly 84% detected once. Sequences were obtained from peripheral blood. These receptors came from a woman aged 60-75 years with acute or convalescent COVID-19. Each CDR3 is given with its conserved first and last residue. Each record gives: V gene, clone size, D gene, J gene, CDR3 DNA, CDR3 protein. A D gene is named only where the DNA matches it firmly. Rows give clone size only sometimes, using once, few, many, or a class for an expanded clone.

TRBV9,.,.,TRBJ1-4,TGTGCCAGCAGCTTGAGTGGTGAAAAACTGTTTTTT,CASSLSGEKLFF
TRBV4-2,.,.,TRBJ2-5,TGTGCCAGCAGCCCTGGGGGGGCCAGGGAGACCCAGTACTTC,CASSPGGARETQYF
TRBV28,.,.,TRBJ1-2,TGTGCCAGCAGTCAGGCAGGCTATGGCTACACCTTC,CASSQAGYGYTF
TRBV5-1,few,.,TRBJ1-3,TGCGCCAGCAGCCCGGACAGCGCCTCTGGAAACACCATATATTTT,CASSPDSASGNTIYF
TRBV3-1/TRBV3-2,.,.,TRBJ1-1,TGTGCCAGCAGCCCTTCAGGGGTGAACACTGAAGCTTTCTTT,CASSPSGVNTEAFF
TRBV4-1,.,.,TRBJ2-7,TGCGCCAGCAGCCAAGGGAGGCTGTTCGGCTCCTACGAGCAGTACTTC,CASSQGRLFGSYEQYF
TRBV18,.,.,TRBJ2-2,TGTGCCAGCACGGAGGCCGGGGAGCTGTTTTTT,CASTEAGELFF
TRBV7-3,few,.,TRBJ1-1,TGTGCCAGCAGCTACGACAGGAACACTGAAGCTTTCTTT,CASSYDRNTEAFF
TRBV19,.,.,TRBJ1-2,TGTGCCAGTAGTAAGGGGCCCGGCTATGGCTACACCTTC,CASSKGPGYGYTF
TRBV14,.,.,TRBJ1-4,TGTGCCAGCAGCCGGGCAGGGCGAGAAAAACTGTTTTTT,CASSRAGREKLFF
TRBV5-4,.,.,TRBJ1-2,TGTGCCAGCAGCCCCGAGGGAGTCTATGGCTACACCTTC,CASSPEGVYGYTF
TRBV9,.,.,TRBJ1-5,TGTGCCAGCAGCCTGGGGGGGGCGGGGAGCAATCAGCCCCAGCATTTT,CASSLGGAGSNQPQHF
TRBV2,.,TRBD2,TRBJ2-2,TGTGCCAGCTCCGGGACTAGCCACACCGGGGAGCTGTTTTTT,CASSGTSHTGELFF
TRBV28,.,TRBD1,TRBJ1-4,TGTGCCAAACCGGAAGGGGGGACAGGGGACCTCTCAACTAATGAAAAACTGTTTTTT,CAKPEGGTGDLSTNEKLFF
TRBV7-2,.,.,TRBJ1-1,TGTGCCAGCAGCTTAGACGGGGGGCTCACTGAAGCTTTCTTT,CASSLDGGLTEAFF
TRBV2,.,.,TRBJ2-1,TGTGCCAGCAATCTTCGGGGGAGCAATGAGCAGTTCTTC,CASNLRGSNEQFF
TRBV5-1,.,TRBD1,TRBJ1-1,TGCGCCAGCAGCGATAACAGGGGAACTGAAGCTTTCTTT,CASSDNRGTEAFF
TRBV7-6,.,TRBD1,TRBJ1-3,TGTGCCAGCAGCTTAGCCCCCCCAGGGGGCGATGGAAACACCATATATTTT,CASSLAPPGGDGNTIYF
TRBV4-3,.,.,TRBJ1-2,TGCGCCAGCAGCCAAGATCGAAGGGGTGGGGGCTACACCTTC,CASSQDRRGGGYTF
TRBV3-1/TRBV3-2,.,TRBD2,TRBJ2-1,TGTGCCAGCAGTCAGGGACTAGCGGGGGGGACTGAGCAGTTCTTC,CASSQGLAGGTEQFF
TRBV10-3,.,TRBD1,TRBJ1-3,TGTGCCATCAGTGGGGGACAGGTTCGCTCTGGAAACACCATATATTTT,CAISGGQVRSGNTIYF
TRBV2,.,.,TRBJ2-7,TGTGCCAGCACCCAGACACGGTGGCTCTATGAGCAGTACTTC,CASTQTRWLYEQYF
TRBV28,.,.,TRBJ1-5,TGTGCCAGCAGGCCAGGGAGCAATCAGCCCCAGCATTTT,CASRPGSNQPQHF
TRBV7-6,.,.,TRBJ2-1,TGTGCCAGCAGCTTAGGGGCAGGGCGGAATGAGCAGTTCTTC,CASSLGAGRNEQFF
TRBV3-1/TRBV3-2,once,TRBD2,TRBJ2-7,TGTGCCAGCAGCCAAGATCGGACTAGGTTCCACGAGCAGTACTTC,CASSQDRTRFHEQYF
TRBV12-3/TRBV12-4,.,.,TRBJ2-2,TGTGCCAGCAGTTTGGCGGGTCCCGGGGAGCTGTTTTTT,CASSLAGPGELFF
TRBV5-4,.,.,TRBJ1-4,TGTGCCAGCAGTTTTGGGGCCGGGACATATGATGAAAAACTGTTTTTT,CASSFGAGTYDEKLFF
TRBV4-2,.,.,TRBJ1-1,TGTGCCAGCAGCCAGGAAACGACGGGGATGAACACTGAAGCTTTCTTT,CASSQETTGMNTEAFF
TRBV7-2,.,.,TRBJ1-3,TGTGCCAGCAGCTTATCCGGTTTCTCTGGAAACACCATATATTTT,CASSLSGFSGNTIYF
TRBV6-6,.,.,TRBJ2-7,TGTGCCAGCAGTCCGATAGAAGTTCGCTCCTACGAGCAGTACTTC,CASSPIEVRSYEQYF
TRBV19,few,TRBD1,TRBJ1-1,TGTGCCAGTAGGATGCAGGGGGACACTGAAGCTTTCTTT,CASRMQGDTEAFF
TRBV28,.,.,TRBJ2-7,TGTGCCAGCAGTTTAGGAACAGGGAGAATCTACGAGCAGTACTTC,CASSLGTGRIYEQYF
TRBV3-1/TRBV3-2,.,.,TRBJ1-5,TGTGCCAGCAGCCCCACTAGAGATCAGCCCCAGCATTTT,CASSPTRDQPQHF
TRBV2,.,TRBD1,TRBJ1-5,TGTGCCAGCAGGGGCAGGGGGAATCAGCCCCAGCATTTT,CASRGRGNQPQHF
TRBV2,few,.,TRBJ2-2,TGTGCCAGCAGTTCTGCAGGGAAGTGGGGCGGGGAGCTGTTTTTT,CASSSAGKWGGELFF
TRBV7-3,few,.,TRBJ1-1,TGTGCCAGCAGCAATCAGGTGAACACTGAAGCTTTCTTT,CASSNQVNTEAFF
TRBV6-4,.,.,TRBJ2-3,TGTGCCAGCAGTTTTCAGGGCACAGATACGCAGTATTTT,CASSFQGTDTQYF
TRBV6-1,.,.,TRBJ1-3,TGTGCCAGCAGTGAAACGGTGGGCACTGGAAACACCATATATTTT,CASSETVGTGNTIYF
TRBV11-3,.,.,TRBJ2-5,TGTGCCAGCAGCTTAGGGGTTAGGTTTGGGCAACTCCAAGAGACCCAGTACTTC,CASSLGVRFGQLQETQYF
TRBV30,.,TRBD1,TRBJ1-1,TGTGCCTGGAGTGGGACAGGGAAAGCTTTCTTT,CAWSGTGKAFF
TRBV19,.,TRBD1,TRBJ1-1,TGTGCCAGTATCTGGCGACAGGGGCGATCTGAAGCTTTCTTT,CASIWRQGRSEAFF
TRBV4-3,once,.,TRBJ1-6,TGCGCCAGCAGATCCGACAGTGCAAAGATCACCGCACCCCTCCACTTT,CASRSDSAKITAPLHF
TRBV27,.,TRBD1,TRBJ1-2,TGTGCCAGCAGTTCCCAGGGGGACGTCTATGGCTACACCTTC,CASSSQGDVYGYTF
TRBV27,.,TRBD1,TRBJ1-4,TGTGCCAGCAGTTTATACAGGGGAGAAGAAAAACTGTTTTTT,CASSLYRGEEKLFF
TRBV11-3,.,.,TRBJ1-1,TGTGCCAGCACCCGGGACATAGTTGCTGAAGCTTTCTTT,CASTRDIVAEAFF
TRBV29-1,.,TRBD1,TRBJ2-7,TGCAGCGTCCGGACAGGGACCTCCTACGAGCAGTACTTC,CSVRTGTSYEQYF
TRBV7-9,.,.,TRBJ2-3,TGTGCCAGCGCTCGCGGCGGGCCGACAGATACGCAGTATTTT,CASARGGPTDTQYF
TRBV7-9,few,TRBD1,TRBJ2-7,TGTGCCAGCAGCCGGGACAGACAATCCTACGAGCAGTACTTC,CASSRDRQSYEQYF
TRBV10-3,.,TRBD1,TRBJ2-1,TGTGCCATCAGTTCGGACAGGGGCGTGGATGAGCAGTTCTTC,CAISSDRGVDEQFF
TRBV7-3,once,TRBD1,TRBJ2-2,TGTGCCAGCAGCCCACGACAGGGTGGTAACACCGGGGAGCTGTTTTTT,CASSPRQGGNTGELFF
TRBV11-3,.,.,TRBJ2-7,TGTGCCAGCAGCTTAGTCGGGACACCCTACTCCTACGAGCAGTACTTC,CASSLVGTPYSYEQYF